The next 30 T cell receptor beta chains were all read from a single sample in a study of spatial heterogeneity in lung cancer. TCRdb analysed the 5' RACE reads with MiXCR anew, one entry per CDR3 protein. The profile shows around 98,000 distinct CDR3 sequences, roughly 19% of them singletons. Stated time point: blood at routine non-recurrence follow-up after resection. The starting material was PBMCs, obtained at follow-up. Receptor source: a male donor with early-stage non-small cell lung cancer.

The V call is TRBV10-2, the J call TRBJ1-6; a possible D gene is TRBD1 (6 bases). V was shortened by 0 bases and J by 6 bases, with 12 bases between the two germline ends. CDR1 and CDR2 from the germline V gene are WSHSY and SAAADI. This CDR3 is built from 16 residues. CDR3 bases: TGCGCCAGCAGTGAGTCTTCGGGACACCTTAATTCACCCCTCCACTTT. Translated: CASSESSGHLNSPLHF.

This sequence joins TRBV2 and TRBJ2-4; 7 nucleotides align to TRBD1. Looked up from germline, CDR1 is SNHLY and CDR2 is FYNNEI. This CDR3 is built from 13 residues. J lost 9 bases, V lost 7 bases, and 9 bases had no gene match. CDR3 coding DNA: TGTGCCAGCACAGGGACAGCCGGCGGCATTCAGTACTTC. This gives the protein CASTGTAGGIQYF.

This clonotype was detected only a few times. The chain employs TRBV10-3 and TRBJ2-5; D unclear. Germline V gene data show CDR1 as ENHRY and CDR2 as SYGVKD. The CDR3 is 14 residues long. V lost 0 bases, J lost 5 bases, and 10 bases lay in between. Written as DNA, the CDR3 is TGTGCCATCAGTGAGTCGAAGTCCCTGGAGACCCAGTACTTC. The encoded protein is CAISESKSLETQYF.

In its sample, this clonotype was seen many times. This sequence joins TRBV6-5 and TRBJ1-2, with D unresolved. Trimming left V 5 bases short and J 4 bases short, with 14 bases between. Germline assignment: CDR1 MNHEY and CDR2 SVGAGI. The CDR3 sequence is 14 residues long. This chain's CDR3 is CASSEAAGSYGYTF. The CDR3 DNA is TGTGCCAGCAGTGAGGCGGCAGGTAGCTATGGCTACACCTTC.

V is TRBV6-4 and J is TRBJ2-1; D perhaps matches TRBD2 (6 bases). The germline CDR1 and CDR2 sequences are MRHNA and SNTAGT. Trimming shortened V by 5 bases and J by 7 bases, and 21 bases separated the two germline ends. The CDR3 totals 16 residues. The CDR3 sequence is CASSKIGTFVWNEQFF. The CDR3 DNA is TGTGCCAGCAGTAAAATAGGGACTTTCGTATGGAATGAGCAGTTCTTC.

The chain carries TRBV27 and TRBJ1-6, with TRBD1 matching 10 bases. The germline CDR1 and CDR2 sequences are MNHEY and SMNVEV (reference sequence). V lost 3 bases and J lost 5; bases outside the gene matches: 1. The CDR3 has 15 residues. The CDR3 protein is CASSFGTGDNSPLHF. CDR3 nucleotide sequence: TGTGCCAGCAGTTTTGGGACAGGGGATAATTCACCCCTCCACTTT.

The chain uses TRBV10-3 and TRBJ1-1; the match to TRBD1 covers 7 bases. V lost 4 bases and J lost 1; bases outside the gene matches: 6. The V gene's germline CDR1 is ENHRY and CDR2 SYGVKD. The CDR3 length is 15 residues. The CDR3: CAISVIGGGNTEAFF. The CDR3 bases are TGTGCCATCAGTGTTATAGGGGGCGGGAACACTGAAGCTTTCTTT.

This chain connects TRBV6-2 or TRBV6-3 to TRBJ1-2; D ambiguous. The CDR3 runs to 12 residues. Germline V gene data show CDR1 as MNHEY and CDR2 as SVGEGT. The V end was cut by 6 bases, the J end by 5 bases, with 10 bases between. CDR3 sequence (DNA): TGTGCCAGCAGAAATCTCCCGTATGGCTACACCTTC. This gives the protein CASRNLPYGYTF.

A few counts support this clonotype. The gene calls are TRBV2 and TRBJ1-1; TRBD1 matches 8 bases. The CDR3 spans 13 residues. V lost 7 bases, J lost 4 bases, and 5 bases stayed unmatched. CDR1 is SNHLY, CDR2 FYNNEI, per germline. CDR3 sequence (DNA): TGTGCCAGCAACGGACAGGGAGGCACTGAAGCTTTCTTT. As protein: CASNGQGGTEAFF.

The rearrangement joins TRBV19 to TRBJ2-5; D possibly matches TRBD1 or TRBD2 (5 bases each). Between the trimmed V and J ends, which lost 5 bases and 2 bases, there was a span of 15 bases. Germline lookup yields CDR1 LNHDA and CDR2 SQIVND (reference sequence). There are 15 residues in the CDR3. The CDR3 bases are TGTGCCAGTAGTCACTCCGGGACGGGGCAAGAGACCCAGTACTTC. Translated: CASSHSGTGQETQYF.

This clonotype was seen at least ten times. This rearrangement joins TRBV20-1 to TRBJ1-5, with a tentative D call TRBD1 (6 bases). This CDR3 spans 14 amino acids. Per germline, CDR1 DFQATT and CDR2 SNEGSKA (reference sequence). V was cut by 6 bases and J by 7 bases, with 19 bases left in between. DNA of the CDR3: TGCAGTGCCCGAACGGGCAGGGGACCCCAGCCCCAGCATTTT. Amino acid sequence: CSARTGRGPQPQHF.

This clonotype has just a few counts. The chain joins TRBV29-1 to TRBJ1-1; D uncertain. Germline V lookup: CDR1 SQVTM, CDR2 ANQGSEA. The V gene lost 5 bases and the J gene lost 1 base, with 8 bases spanning the gap. The CDR3 covers 12 residues. The CDR3 loop is CSVWVANTEAFF. In nucleotides, the CDR3 is TGCAGCGTTTGGGTAGCGAACACTGAAGCTTTCTTT.

The chain links TRBV20-1 to TRBJ2-5; TRBD2 is a possible D gene (7 bases). This CDR3 has 14 amino acids. V shed 6 bases and J shed 3 bases, with 17 bases lying between them. Germline V gene sequence: CDR1 DFQATT, CDR2 SNEGSKA (reference sequence). CDR3 residues: CSAPQSGGEETQYF. The CDR3 nucleotides are TGCAGTGCACCCCAATCGGGGGGCGAAGAGACCCAGTACTTC.

This clonotype was seen at least ten times. This sequence joins TRBV20-1 and TRBJ2-3; no clear D. Germline values: CDR1 DFQATT, CDR2 SNEGSKA (reference sequence). V was pared by 5 bases and J by 5 bases, with 8 bases between. The CDR3 is 11 residues long. The CDR3 spells CSAYKGDTQYF. CDR3 nucleotide sequence: TGCAGTGCTTATAAGGGAGATACGCAGTATTTT.

This clonotype has a single count. The J gene is TRBJ2-1, the V gene TRBV30; no firm D call. There are 13 residues in the CDR3. V lost 4 bases and J 3 bases, leaving 10 bases between the germline ends. Germline loops: CDR1 GTSNPN, CDR2 SVGIG (reference sequence). The CDR3 here is CAWTEWDYNEQFF. CDR3 sequence (DNA): TGTGCCTGGACGGAGTGGGACTACAATGAGCAGTTCTTC.

This clonotype has only a few counts. The V call is TRBV7-8, the J call TRBJ2-5; weak D call: TRBD1 (6 bases). Trimming stripped 1 base from V and 4 bases from J, with 10 bases between. Germline loops: CDR1 SGHVS, CDR2 FQNEAQ. The length of the CDR3 is 14 residues. CDR3 nucleotide sequence: TGTGCCAGCAGCTTAGGAACAGGGCGAGAGACCCAGTACTTC. Encoded protein: CASSLGTGRETQYF.

The chain carries TRBV12-3 or TRBV12-4 and TRBJ1-4; perhaps TRBD1 as D (6 bases). The CDR3 covers 13 residues. The V gene lost 4 bases and the J gene lost 7 bases, with 10 bases spanning the gap. The DNA of the CDR3 is TGTGCCAGCAGTTCCTCGACAGGTGAAAAACTGTTTTTT. Its protein product is CASSSSTGEKLFF.

This chain uses TRBV12-3 or TRBV12-4 with TRBJ1-2; TRBD1 is a possible D gene (5 bases). V lost 9 bases and J 1 base, leaving 12 bases between the germline ends. This CDR3 is built from 13 residues. The CDR3 DNA sequence: TGTGCCAGTAAAGCAGGGTTTAACTATGGCTACACCTTC. Translating it yields CASKAGFNYGYTF.

V is TRBV10-3 and J is TRBJ1-1; D gene unclear. The germline V gene encodes CDR1 ENHRY and CDR2 SYGVKD. The CDR3 totals 15 residues. With 0 bases removed from V and 1 base from J, the gap between germline ends came to 9 bases. Written as DNA, the CDR3 is TGTGCCATCAGTGAGTCTCGGACGAAGAACACTGAAGCTTTCTTT. Translation gives CAISESRTKNTEAFF.

CDR3 sequence reads: CASSSPPGQPASTDTQYF. The CDR3 coding sequence is TGTGCCAGCAGCTCTCCCCCGGGACAGCCGGCTAGCACAGATACGCAGTATTTT. The chain is built from TRBV7-9 and TRBJ2-3; 7 bases are a match to TRBD1. The V gene's germline CDR1 is SEHNR and CDR2 FQNEAQ (reference sequence). Trimming at V came to 4 bases and at J to 0 bases, leaving 13 bases not matched to a gene. CDR3 length equals 18 residues.

This clonotype was recorded a few times. The chain recombines TRBV20-1 with TRBJ1-3; the match to TRBD1 covers 10 bases. CDR1 and CDR2 from the germline V gene are DFQATT and SNEGSKA (reference sequence). The CDR3 has 14 residues. With V trimmed by 4 bases and J by 4 bases, 4 bases remained unmatched. The CDR3 region is CSATTGGPGNTIYF. The CDR3 region has the DNA TGCAGTGCTACGACAGGGGGCCCCGGAAACACCATATATTTT.

The CDR3 DNA follows: TGTGCCAGCAGCTTAAAAGGGAGGTGGGAGACCCAGTACTTC. It translates to CASSLKGRWETQYF. This chain joins TRBV7-6 and TRBJ2-5, with D possibly matching TRBD2 (6 bases). Germline CDR1 is SGHVS and CDR2 is FNYEAQ. V dropped 2 bases and J dropped 5 bases, with 12 bases sitting between them. There are 14 residues in the CDR3.

The genes are TRBV5-1 and TRBJ2-3; TRBD1 might be the D (6 bases). Germline assignment: CDR1 SGHRS and CDR2 YFSETQ. This CDR3 is 14 amino acids long. Trimming stripped 0 bases from V and 5 bases from J, with 10 bases between. CDR3 region: CASSLGGQQDTQYF. DNA for the CDR3: TGCGCCAGCAGCTTGGGGGGGCAGCAAGATACGCAGTATTTT.

This clonotype has only a few counts. This chain connects TRBV7-2 to TRBJ2-3; D not certain. The CDR3 consists of 13 residues. CDR1 and CDR2 (germline): SGHTA, FQGNSA. V lost 5 bases and J lost 6, with 12 bases in between. The CDR3 spells CASSIVHTDTQYF. The CDR3 DNA reads TGTGCCAGCAGCATAGTACATACCGATACGCAGTATTTT.

J is TRBJ2-3 and V is TRBV6-6; 9 bases match TRBD2. The V gene's germline CDR1 is MNHNY and CDR2 SVGAGI (reference sequence). The CDR3 is 17 amino acids. J gave up 2 bases and V 6 bases, and 12 bases lay outside the gene matches. The CDR3 here is CASSTLSSGVVTDTQYF. The CDR3 nucleotides are TGTGCCAGCAGCACACTCTCTAGCGGGGTAGTCACAGATACGCAGTATTTT.

This clonotype occurred a few times. This sequence joins TRBV12-3 or TRBV12-4 and TRBJ2-5; 10 positions agree with TRBD2. V lost 6 bases to trimming and J lost 1 base; unmatched junction nucleotides: 2. The CDR3 covers 14 residues. CDR3 sequence (DNA): TGTGCCAGCAGACCTAGCGGGAGCCAAGAGACCCAGTACTTC. Its translation: CASRPSGSQETQYF.

The J gene is TRBJ2-1, the V gene TRBV30; D may be TRBD2 (5 bases). V was clipped by 0 bases and J by 9 bases, with 15 bases between them. The CDR3 has 14 residues. Germline CDR1 is GTSNPN and CDR2 is SVGIG (reference sequence). The CDR3 coding sequence is TGTGCCTGGAGTGTAGCGGCGGGCACCGGTGAGCAGTTCTTC. This gives the protein CAWSVAAGTGEQFF.

This clonotype was seen repeatedly, ten times or more. The chain has TRBV6-2 or TRBV6-3 and TRBJ2-6, with unresolved D. CDR3 length: 14 amino acids. Germline assignment: CDR1 MNHEY and CDR2 SVGEGT. The germline V and J ends were trimmed by 0 bases and 4 bases, with 4 bases remaining between them. The CDR3 nucleotides read TGTGCCAGCAGTTACTCTCAAGGGGCCAACGTCCTGACTTTC. It is translated as CASSYSQGANVLTF.

V is TRBV7-3 and J is TRBJ2-3; 7 nucleotides match TRBD2. Trimming cost V 1 base and J 6 bases; bases outside gene matches: 10. Germline CDR1 is SGHTA and CDR2 is FQGTGA. The CDR3 totals 16 residues. The DNA of the CDR3 is TGTGCCAGCAGCTTAATGGGGCTAGCGGAGGCGGATACGCAGTATTTT. It translates to CASSLMGLAEADTQYF.

In this sample, this clonotype turned up many times. The chain couples TRBV25-1 to TRBJ1-6; D gene uncertain. The CDR3 consists of 14 residues. Trimming removed 10 bases from V and 7 bases from J, with 17 bases in between. Germline V gene lookup returns CDR1 MGHDK and CDR2 SYGVNS. The CDR3 DNA reads TGTGCCACCAGGCCGGGGAAAGAGAATTCACCCCTCCACTTT. The encoded protein is CATRPGKENSPLHF. The full variable domain, its missing parts supplied by reference TRBV25-1 and TRBJ1-6, is EADIYQTPRYLVIGTGKKITLECSQTMGHDKMYWYQQDPGMELHLIHYSYGVNSTEKGDLSSESTVSRIRTEHFPLTLESARPSHTSQYLCATRPGKENSPLHFGNGTRLTVT.